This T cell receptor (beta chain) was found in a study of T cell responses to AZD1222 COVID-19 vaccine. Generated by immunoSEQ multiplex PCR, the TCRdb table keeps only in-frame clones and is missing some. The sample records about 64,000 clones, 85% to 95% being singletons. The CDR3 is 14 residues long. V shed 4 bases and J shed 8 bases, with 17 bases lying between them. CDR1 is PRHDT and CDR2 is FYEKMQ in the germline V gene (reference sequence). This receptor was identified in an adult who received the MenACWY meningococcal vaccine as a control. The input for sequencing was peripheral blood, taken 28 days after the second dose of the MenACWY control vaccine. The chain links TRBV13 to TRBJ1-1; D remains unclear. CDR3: CASSSPIRRREAFF. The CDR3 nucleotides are TGTGCCAGCAGCTCTCCCATCCGGCGACGGGAAGCTTTCTTT.